One and the same sample provided the 8 T cell receptor beta chains below, sequenced in a study of blood T cell repertoires in COVID-19. The method was immunoSEQ multiplex PCR; TCRdb's version includes in-frame clones alone and lacks a portion of them. The data contain about 83,000 clones, 80% to 90% of them singletons. The specimen was peripheral blood. The receptors come from a woman aged 80 or older with acute or convalescent COVID-19.

V usage is TRBV5-4 and J usage is TRBJ1-2; TRBD1 matches 9 bases. The CDR3 extends over 16 amino acids. Germline V CDR1 and CDR2: SGHNT, YYREEE (reference sequence). V shed 4 bases and J 3 bases; nucleotides not matched to a gene: 10. Here the CDR3 reads CASSPGVRTGDYGYTF. The CDR3 DNA is TGTGCCAGCAGCCCAGGAGTGAGGACAGGGGACTATGGCTACACCTTC.

CDR3 DNA: TGTGCCAGCAGTTTAGTCCAGCCCCCTAGAGGGACCTTC. This translates into CASSLVQPPRGTF. The gene calls are TRBV28 and TRBJ1-2; D remains ambiguous. This CDR3 is built from 13 residues. Germline V gene lookup returns CDR1 MDHEN and CDR2 SYDVKM. V was shortened by 2 bases and J by 14 bases, with 18 bases between the two germline ends.

The rearrangement joins TRBV10-3 to TRBJ2-1, with 7 bases identical to TRBD1. V lost 4 bases, J lost 7 bases, and 10 bases stayed unmatched. The CDR3 is 15 residues long. The germline gives CDR1 ENHRY, CDR2 SYGVKD. The CDR3 DNA reads as TGTGCCATCAGTGTTCAATTGACAGGGTGGAATGAGCAGTTCTTC. The encoded protein is CAISVQLTGWNEQFF.

The rearrangement joins TRBV24-1 to TRBJ1-2; 7 bases align to TRBD1. The CDR3 extends over 13 amino acids. V shed 3 bases and J 8 bases; nucleotides not matched to a gene: 5. Germline loops: CDR1 KGHDR, CDR2 SFDVKD. DNA of the CDR3: TGTGCCACCAGTGATGACAGGGTCCGGGGCTACACCTTC. Encoded protein: CATSDDRVRGYTF.

The rearrangement joins TRBV7-2 to TRBJ2-5; no definite D call. CDR3 size: 13 residues. Trimming shortened V by 4 bases and J by 1 base, and 7 bases separated the two germline ends. Germline V lookup: CDR1 SGHTA, CDR2 FQGNSA. CDR3 bases: TGTGCCAGCAGCTCAAGCTTCCAAGAGACCCAGTACTTC. It is translated as CASSSSFQETQYF.

This chain links TRBV30 with TRBJ1-2; perhaps TRBD1 as D (6 bases). V lost 0 bases to trimming and J lost 11 bases, with 16 bases between them. The CDR3 has 13 amino acids. CDR1 and CDR2 from the germline V gene are GTSNPN and SVGIG (reference sequence). CDR3 protein: CAWSVLRTESYTF. CDR3 nucleotides: TGTGCCTGGAGTGTATTAAGGACAGAATCATACACCTTC. The variable domain in full, completed from reference TRBV30 and TRBJ1-2, reads SQTIHQWPATLVQPVGSPLSLECTVEGTSNPNLYWYRQAAGRGLQLLFYSVGIGQISSEVPQNLSASRPQDRQFILSSKKLLLSDSGFYLCAWSVLRTESYTFGSGTRLTVV.

The gene calls are TRBV4-2 and TRBJ1-2; TRBD1 matches at 10 bases. Unmatched junction bases numbered 5, after V lost 1 base and J lost 3 bases. This CDR3 has 16 residues. From germline, CDR1 is LGHNA and CDR2 YNFKEQ. The CDR3 DNA is TGTGCCAGCAGCCAAGCCTCGGGACAGGGGCACTATGGCTACACCTTC. Its protein is CASSQASGQGHYGYTF.

This chain joins TRBV18 and TRBJ2-6; D remains unclear. The germline V gene encodes CDR1 KGHSH and CDR2 LQKENI. V shed 2 bases and J shed 0 bases, with 5 bases lying between them. The CDR3 loop spans 15 amino acids. CDR3 nucleotides: TGTGCCAGCTCACCAGGGCACTCTGGGGCCAACGTCCTGACTTTC. This translates into CASSPGHSGANVLTF.